The source of this T cell receptor (beta chain) is a study of T-cell reconstitution after alpha-beta-depleted transplantation in children. Study-wide points: Surviving recipient T cells and thymic progenitors underlay high day-60 TCRbeta diversity in some patients. At around two months after transplant, the alpha-beta T cells were reportedly derived from several hundred expanded clones that came from non-depleted graft cells. One year after transplant, T-cell counts and diversity came mostly from newly produced T cells.

The V end lost 6 bases, the J end lost 1 base, and 19 bases lay between the germline ends. Germline V CDR1 and CDR2: SQVTM, ANQGSEA. The CDR3 covers 15 residues. The TCRbeta library was prepared with unique molecular identifiers. Using its own MiXCR run on the PCR reads, TCRdb lists one record per CDR3 protein. Here the sample spans fewer than 700,000 distinct CDR3 sequences, approximately 13% being singletons. Notes on this clonotype: The antigen is undetermined.

The origin of this receptor is a male patient under 18 who had a stem cell transplant for acute myeloid leukemia, so the T cells may come from the graft donor. The material sequenced was PBMCs, mostly from graft donor cells, taken 360 days after TCRalphabeta/CD19-depleted stem cell transplant. The chain employs TRBV29-1 and TRBJ2-7, with D possibly matching TRBD2 (6 bases). CDR3 nucleotide sequence: TGCAGCGTCGGGGGTCGGGGAGGACTGTCCTACGAGCAGTACTTC. It translates to CSVGGRGGLSYEQYF.